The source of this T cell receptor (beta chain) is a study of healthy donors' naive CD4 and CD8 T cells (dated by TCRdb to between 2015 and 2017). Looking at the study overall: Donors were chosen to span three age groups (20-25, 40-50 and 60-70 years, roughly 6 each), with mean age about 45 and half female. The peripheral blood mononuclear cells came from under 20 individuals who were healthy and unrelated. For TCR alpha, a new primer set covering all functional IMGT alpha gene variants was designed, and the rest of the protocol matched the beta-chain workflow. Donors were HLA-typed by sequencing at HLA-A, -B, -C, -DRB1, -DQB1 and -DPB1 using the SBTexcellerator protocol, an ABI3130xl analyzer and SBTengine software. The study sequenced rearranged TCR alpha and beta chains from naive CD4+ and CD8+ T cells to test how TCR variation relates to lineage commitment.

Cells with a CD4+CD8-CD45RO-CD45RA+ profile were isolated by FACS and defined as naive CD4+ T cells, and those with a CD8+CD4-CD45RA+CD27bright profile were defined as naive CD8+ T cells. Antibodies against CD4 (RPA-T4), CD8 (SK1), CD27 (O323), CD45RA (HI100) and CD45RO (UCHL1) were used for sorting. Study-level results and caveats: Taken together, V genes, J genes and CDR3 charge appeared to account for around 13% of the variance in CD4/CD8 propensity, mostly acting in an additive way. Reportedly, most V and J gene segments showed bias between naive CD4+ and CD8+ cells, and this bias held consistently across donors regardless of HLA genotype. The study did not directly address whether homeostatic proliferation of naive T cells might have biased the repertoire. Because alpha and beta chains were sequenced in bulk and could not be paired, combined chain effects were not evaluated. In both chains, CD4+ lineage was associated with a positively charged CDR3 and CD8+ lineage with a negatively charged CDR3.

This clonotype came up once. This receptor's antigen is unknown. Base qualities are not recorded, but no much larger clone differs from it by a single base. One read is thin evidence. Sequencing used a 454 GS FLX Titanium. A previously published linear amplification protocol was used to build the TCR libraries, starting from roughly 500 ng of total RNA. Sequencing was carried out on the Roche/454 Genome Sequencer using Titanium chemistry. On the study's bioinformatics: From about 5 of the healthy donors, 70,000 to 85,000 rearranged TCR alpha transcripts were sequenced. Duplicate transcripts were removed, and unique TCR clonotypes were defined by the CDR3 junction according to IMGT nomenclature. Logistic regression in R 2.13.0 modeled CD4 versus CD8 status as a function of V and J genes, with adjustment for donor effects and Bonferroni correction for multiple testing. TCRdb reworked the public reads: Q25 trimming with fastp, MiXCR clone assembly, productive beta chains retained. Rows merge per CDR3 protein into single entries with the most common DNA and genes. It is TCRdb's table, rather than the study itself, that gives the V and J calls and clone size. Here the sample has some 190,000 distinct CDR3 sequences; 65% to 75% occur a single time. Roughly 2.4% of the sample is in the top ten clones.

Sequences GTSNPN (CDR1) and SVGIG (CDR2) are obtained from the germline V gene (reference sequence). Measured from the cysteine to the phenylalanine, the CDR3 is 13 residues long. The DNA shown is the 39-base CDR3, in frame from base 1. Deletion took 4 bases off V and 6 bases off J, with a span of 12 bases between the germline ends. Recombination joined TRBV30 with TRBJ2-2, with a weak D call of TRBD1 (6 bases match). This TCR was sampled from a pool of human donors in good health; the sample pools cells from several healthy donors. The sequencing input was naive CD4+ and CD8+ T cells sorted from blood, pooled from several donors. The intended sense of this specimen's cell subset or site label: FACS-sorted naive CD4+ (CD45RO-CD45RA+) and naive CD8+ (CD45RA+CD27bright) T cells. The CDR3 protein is CAWKQGRSGELFF. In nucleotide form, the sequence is TGTGCCTGGAAACAGGGACGGTCCGGGGAGCTGTTTTTT. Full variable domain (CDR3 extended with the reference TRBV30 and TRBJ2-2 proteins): SQTIHQWPATLVQPVGSPLSLECTVEGTSNPNLYWYRQAAGRGLQLLFYSVGIGQISSEVPQNLSASRPQDRQFILSSKKLLLSDSGFYLCAWKQGRSGELFFGEGSRLTVL.